The 25 T cell receptor beta chains reported below all come from one sample, sequenced in a study of T-cell memory formation after mild COVID-19. TCRdb reprocessed the 5' RACE reads with MiXCR, giving one entry per CDR3 protein. The sample has roughly 130,000 distinct CDR3 sequences, approximately 17% seen once; the top ten hold approximately 5%. Sample: PBMCs or a T cell subset sorted from them (not recorded which). These receptors all stem from a man younger than 35 who had mild COVID-19 (a few samples of this study predate the infection). Cell type and time point are not known.

V gene TRBV6-6 combines with J gene TRBJ1-1; D perhaps matches TRBD1 (6 bases). The CDR3 runs to 16 residues. V lost 7 bases, J lost 0 bases, and 18 bases lay in between. Per the germline V gene, CDR1 is MNHNY and CDR2 is SVGAGI (reference sequence). In DNA form, the CDR3 reads TGTGCCAGCACCTACAGGGAAGCGGGGGTGAACACTGAAGCTTTCTTT. Its translation: CASTYREAGVNTEAFF.

The genes are TRBV7-9 and TRBJ1-2; D is possibly TRBD1 (5 bases). Germline V CDR1 and CDR2: SEHNR, FQNEAQ (reference sequence). The CDR3 sequence is 14 residues long. V lost 3 bases to trimming and J lost 5 bases, with 13 bases between them. The CDR3 spells CASSFLIQGYGYTF. The CDR3 DNA follows: TGTGCCAGCAGCTTCCTTATTCAGGGTTATGGCTACACCTTC.

The genes are TRBV6-2 or TRBV6-3 and TRBJ1-2; D is ambiguous. The V and J ends lost 6 bases and 4 bases respectively, with 15 bases between them. The CDR3 consists of 14 residues. The germline V gene encodes CDR1 MNHEY and CDR2 SVGEGT. The CDR3 DNA reads as TGTGCCAGCAGCACCCTCGAGGGCGGCTATGGCTACACCTTC. Its protein product is CASSTLEGGYGYTF.

The gene calls are TRBV24-1 and TRBJ1-2; TRBD1 might be the D (6 bases). The CDR3 totals 15 residues. CDR1 and CDR2 (germline): KGHDR, SFDVKD. V was cut by 3 bases and J by 4 bases, with 14 bases left in between. The DNA of the CDR3 is TGTGCCACCAGTGATCCTTCCAGGGGTAGCTATGGCTACACCTTC. Residues: CATSDPSRGSYGYTF.

The chain combines TRBV6-2 or TRBV6-3 with TRBJ2-1, with TRBD2 matching 8 bases. V shed 1 base, J shed 7 bases, and the junction held 6 bases outside the gene matches. Looked up from germline, CDR1 is MNHEY and CDR2 is SVGEGT. This CDR3 contains 15 residues. The CDR3 DNA reads as TGTGCCAGCAGTTACTATGACGGGGGGGGAAATGAGCAGTTCTTC. This gives the protein CASSYYDGGGNEQFF.

This clonotype has more than one count but fewer than ten. V and J are TRBV7-2 and TRBJ2-7; 7 bases are a match to TRBD1. This CDR3 comprises 13 residues. The J segment lost 7 bases and the V segment lost 1 base, leaving 4 bases of the junction unmatched. CDR1 is SGHTA, CDR2 FQGNSA, per germline. As DNA, the CDR3 is TGTGCCAGCAGCTTAGGACAGGGAAGGGAGCAGTACGTC. Translation gives CASSLGQGREQYV.

This clonotype was found a few times. The chain combines TRBV9 with TRBJ2-5, with 7 bases matching TRBD1. Germline assignment: CDR1 SGDLS and CDR2 YYNGEE. Losses at the gene ends were 3 bases for V and 6 bases for J; bases not matched to a gene: 5. The CDR3 is made up of 13 amino acids. CDR3 DNA sequence: TGTGCCAGCAGCGGGGGACAGTTAAAGACCCAGTACTTC. Protein sequence: CASSGGQLKTQYF.

This clonotype was seen ten or more times. The genes are TRBV30 and TRBJ2-7, with D perhaps matching TRBD1 or TRBD2 (5 bases each). Trimming cost V 5 bases and J 2 bases, with 7 bases left between them. Germline loops: CDR1 GTSNPN, CDR2 SVGIG (reference sequence). The CDR3 has 11 residues. The CDR3 protein is CAWGDAYEQYF. In DNA, the CDR3 is TGTGCCTGGGGGGACGCCTACGAGCAGTACTTC.

This clonotype showed up just a few times. The J gene is TRBJ2-5, the V gene TRBV7-9; D call uncertain. V lost 4 bases and J 4 bases, leaving 22 bases between the germline ends. Germline values: CDR1 SEHNR, CDR2 FQNEAQ (reference sequence). The CDR3 contains 17 residues. The CDR3 sequence: CASSSDRNFRLGETQYF. CDR3 coding DNA: TGTGCCAGCAGCTCGGACCGGAATTTTCGACTGGGAGAGACCCAGTACTTC. Drawing the rest from reference TRBV7-9 and TRBJ2-5, the complete variable domain is DTGVSQNPRHKITKRGQNVTFRCDPISEHNRLYWYRQTLGQGPEFLTYFQNEAQLEKSRLLSDRFSAERPKGSFSTLEIQRTEQGDSAMYLCASSSDRNFRLGETQYFGPGTRLLVL.

This clonotype turned up a few times. The gene calls are TRBV18 and TRBJ2-3; D might be TRBD1 (6 bases). CDR1 and CDR2 (germline): KGHSH, LQKENI. This CDR3 is built from 17 residues. V lost 1 base and J lost 5, with 19 bases in between. The CDR3 nucleotides read TGTGCCAGCTCACCACGATCTGCAGGGGATCACGTAGATACGCAGTATTTT. This gives the protein CASSPRSAGDHVDTQYF.

This clonotype was counted between two and nine times. The chain couples TRBV7-2 to TRBJ2-1, with 12 bases fitting TRBD2. This CDR3 is 16 amino acids long. Per the germline V gene, CDR1 is SGHTA and CDR2 is FQGNSA. V lost 1 base, J lost 12 bases, and 10 bases stayed unmatched. The CDR3 loop reads CASSLEWTSGALGQFF. DNA of the CDR3: TGTGCCAGCAGCTTAGAGTGGACTAGCGGGGCTCTTGGGCAGTTCTTC. Full variable domain (rest looked up from reference TRBV7-2 and TRBJ2-1): GAGVSQSPSNKVTEKGKDVELRCDPISGHTALYWYRQSLGQGLEFLIYFQGNSAPDKSGLPSDRFSAERTGGSVSTLTIQRTQQEDSAVYLCASSLEWTSGALGQFFGPGTRLTVL.

This clonotype was seen a few times. The rearrangement joins TRBV5-1 to TRBJ2-5; TRBD2 matches 12 bases. J gave up 5 bases and V 4 bases, and 12 bases lay outside the gene matches. The CDR3 loop spans 17 amino acids. In germline, CDR1 is SGHRS, CDR2 YFSETQ. The CDR3 DNA sequence: TGCGCCAGCAGCCCAAGGACTAGCGGGGCCGTTCTGGAGACCCAGTACTTC. Its translation: CASSPRTSGAVLETQYF.

This chain links TRBV24-1 with TRBJ1-1, with 7 bases that match TRBD1. Germline V gene sequence: CDR1 KGHDR, CDR2 SFDVKD. This CDR3 is built from 13 residues. J gave up 4 bases and V 9 bases, and 7 bases lay outside the gene matches. The CDR3 loop reads CATSRQGGTEAFF. The CDR3, as DNA: TGTGCCACCTCCCGGCAGGGGGGCACTGAAGCTTTCTTT.

This clonotype was recorded at least ten times. The V call is TRBV6-6, the J call TRBJ2-7; D is uncertain. Germline CDR1 and CDR2: MNHNY and SVGAGI (reference sequence). This CDR3 region has 11 residues. V shed 4 bases and J shed 4 bases, with 5 bases lying between them. For the CDR3, the DNA is TGTGCCAGCAGTTTAGTTTACGAGCAGTACTTC. Its translation: CASSLVYEQYF.

The V gene is TRBV9, the J gene TRBJ2-2, with unresolved D. Trimming cost V 0 bases and J 3 bases, with 12 bases left between them. CDR1 is SGDLS and CDR2 is YYNGEE in the germline V gene. CDR3 size: 16 residues. For the CDR3, the DNA is TGTGCCAGCAGCGTAGCAGCGACCAAACACACCGGGGAGCTGTTTTTT. Translating it yields CASSVAATKHTGELFF.

This chain uses TRBV3-1 with TRBJ1-4; D uncertain. Looked up from germline, CDR1 is LGHDT and CDR2 is YNNKEL (reference sequence). Trimming removed 1 base at V and 8 bases at J, with 5 bases between. The CDR3 covers 12 residues. The CDR3 is CASSQVYEKLFF. CDR3 DNA sequence: TGTGCCAGCAGCCAAGTTTACGAAAAACTGTTTTTT.

In this sample, this clonotype turned up a few times. V usage is TRBV5-6 and J usage is TRBJ2-3; D remains unclear. V lost 0 bases to trimming and J lost 2 bases, with 16 bases between them. The length of the CDR3 is 17 residues. Germline CDR1 is SGHDT and CDR2 is YYEEEE. In DNA, the CDR3 is TGTGCCAGCAGCTTGGGCCACGGAAATCGCCCCACAGATACGCAGTATTTT. Translation gives CASSLGHGNRPTDTQYF. Together with reference TRBV5-6 and TRBJ2-3, the CDR3 gives the full variable domain: DAGVTQSPTHLIKTRGQQVTLRCSPKSGHDTVSWYQQALGQGPQFIFQYYEEEERQRGNFPDRFSGHQFPNYSSELNVNALLLGDSALYLCASSLGHGNRPTDTQYFGPGTRLTVL.

This rearrangement joins TRBV5-1 to TRBJ1-4, with D unresolved. The CDR3 extends over 15 amino acids. Germline lookup yields CDR1 SGHRS and CDR2 YFSETQ. V was clipped by 5 bases and J by 0 bases, with 11 bases between them. CDR3 protein: CASRRPGTTNEKLFF. As DNA, the CDR3 is TGCGCCAGCAGGAGACCAGGTACAACTAATGAAAAACTGTTTTTT.

This clonotype was found a few times. This chain links TRBV12-3 or TRBV12-4 with TRBJ1-1; D possibly corresponds to TRBD1 (5 bases). This CDR3 has 14 residues. The ends were cut back, 7 bases at V and 0 bases at J, with 12 bases in the middle. CDR3 bases: TGTGCCAGCACGCTAGGGGAGGTGAACACTGAAGCTTTCTTT. Its translation: CASTLGEVNTEAFF.

The sample holds a few counts of this clonotype. The rearrangement uses TRBV7-6 and TRBJ2-3; 9 nucleotides match TRBD1. Germline V CDR1 and CDR2: SGHVS, FNYEAQ. V trimming: 5 bases; J trimming: 5 bases; junction bases outside the gene matches: 11. This CDR3 spans 16 amino acids. The CDR3 coding sequence is TGTGCCAGCAGCCCCCGGACAGGGGTTGTTGGAGATACGCAGTATTTT. This gives the protein CASSPRTGVVGDTQYF.

Turning to this clonotype: One end of the junction does not line up with germline, which may come from a read error. The rearrangement uses TRBV5-6 and TRBJ2-1, with D perhaps matching TRBD1 (6 bases). The length of the CDR3 is 16 residues. Germline values: CDR1 SGHDT, CDR2 YYEEEE. CDR3 loop: CASSFIQGGGYNEQFF. For the CDR3, the DNA is TGCGCCAGCAGCTTCATACAGGGCGGAGGTTACAATGAGCAGTTCTTC.

The V and J genes are TRBV5-1 and TRBJ2-5, with a possible D match to TRBD2 (6 bases). Germline V CDR1 and CDR2: SGHRS, YFSETQ. V lost 2 bases, J lost 1 base, and 15 bases lay in between. This CDR3 is 16 amino acids long. The DNA for the CDR3 is TGCGCCAGCAGCTTAGGAGGGCTGCCATTCCAAGAGACCCAGTACTTC. Its translation: CASSLGGLPFQETQYF.

This clonotype was observed a handful of times. The chain links TRBV7-2 to TRBJ2-3, with D unresolved. This CDR3 is 14 amino acids long. V gave up 5 bases and J gave up 3 bases, with 12 bases separating them. The germline V gene has CDR1 SGHTA and CDR2 FQGNSA. CDR3: CASSQDQLTDTQYF. The CDR3 DNA sequence: TGTGCCAGCAGCCAGGACCAATTGACAGATACGCAGTATTTT.

The V call is TRBV7-6, the J call TRBJ1-1; D is ambiguous. Germline CDR1 is SGHVS and CDR2 is FNYEAQ. V was clipped by 5 bases and J by 4 bases, with 17 bases between them. CDR3 length: 15 residues. The DNA of the CDR3 is TGTGCCAGCAGCACCCTGTCCCCTTCGGGCACTGAAGCTTTCTTT. The encoded protein is CASSTLSPSGTEAFF.

This clonotype was observed a handful of times. The chain recombines TRBV29-1 with TRBJ2-5; 8 nucleotides match TRBD2. CDR1 is SQVTM, CDR2 ANQGSEA, per germline. This CDR3 is built from 14 residues. The V and J ends lost 1 base and 3 bases, in that order; junction bases with no gene match: 4. The CDR3, as DNA: TGCAGCGTTGAAGCGGGGGGGTCGAAAGAGACCCAGTACTTC. It codes for CSVEAGGSKETQYF.